This TCR beta chain was recovered during a study of blood T cell repertoires in COVID-19. Study at large: The United States, Italy and Spain provided the acute and convalescent COVID-19 samples.

Participant-given clinical history determined each cohort assignment. Germline CDR1 is SGDLS and CDR2 is YYNGEE. The CDR3 spans 14 residues. V was pared by 2 bases and J by 0 bases, with 8 bases between. In the source study's methods: It was from reference gene primer amplification that nucleated cell counts were estimated. The repertoire was sequenced with immunoSEQ multiplex PCR; TCRdb's copy has only in-frame clones and lacks some. V, J and clone size were drawn from that table, and D and trimming were deduced from the DNA. Here the sample spans 150,000 or so clones, about 80% being singletons. The TCR comes from a woman between 50 and 59 years old who had recovered from COVID-19. This rearrangement joins TRBV9 to TRBJ1-1, with D possibly being TRBD1 (6 bases). What was sequenced was PBMCs or T cells enriched from blood (not recorded which). The CDR3 loop is CASSVNRVNTEAFF. In DNA, the CDR3 is TGTGCCAGCAGCGTCAACAGGGTGAACACTGAAGCTTTCTTT.